Here is one TCR beta chain with its context. Antigen specificity is unknown. This record belongs to a study of CD8 T cells in ankylosing spondylitis. Study-level results: Made up of about eight highly homologous variants, a TCR beta motif appeared characteristic of ankylosing spondylitis blood. Earlier reports found some motif variants in synovial fluid and blood in reactive arthritis.

The CDR3 runs to 20 residues. The TCR beta libraries were generated through quantitative 5'-RACE incorporating molecular barcodes. TCRdb redid the calling of the 5' RACE reads with MiXCR, one entry per CDR3 protein. The table shows 150,000 to 200,000 distinct CDR3 sequences, with 25% to 35% occurring only once. The V gene is TRBV21-1, the J gene TRBJ2-3; the table calls TRBD2, which could not be checked here. TRBV21-1 has pseudogene status. The sample consisted of synovial fluid, either unsorted or a sorted T cell fraction (not recorded which). This receptor was obtained from a male donor with ankylosing spondylitis. CDR3 coding DNA: TGTGCCAGCAGCAAAGTTCAGGGCGGGGGGCACCTCCGCGCCACAGATACGCAGTATTTT. This encodes CASSKVQGGGHLRATDTQYF.